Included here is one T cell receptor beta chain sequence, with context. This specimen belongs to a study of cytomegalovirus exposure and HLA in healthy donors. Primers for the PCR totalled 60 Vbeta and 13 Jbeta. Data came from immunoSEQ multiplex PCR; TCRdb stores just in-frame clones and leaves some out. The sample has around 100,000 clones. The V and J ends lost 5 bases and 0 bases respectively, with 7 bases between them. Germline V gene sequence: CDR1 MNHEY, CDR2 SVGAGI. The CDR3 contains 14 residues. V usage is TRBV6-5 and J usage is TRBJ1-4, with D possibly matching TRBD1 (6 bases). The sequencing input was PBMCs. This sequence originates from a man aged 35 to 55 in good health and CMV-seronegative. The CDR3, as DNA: TGTGCCAGCAGTAGACAGGCAACTAATGAAAAACTGTTTTTT. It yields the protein CASSRQATNEKLFF.